The 24 T cell receptor beta chains in this list originate from one sample, sequenced in a study of T-cell reconstitution after alpha-beta-depleted transplantation in children (dated by TCRdb to about 2016). Library generation was performed with PCR. TCRdb shows the sequencer as Illumina HiSeq 2500. TCR libraries were prepared with molecular barcoding, using unique molecular identifiers to normalize TCRbeta repertoire quantification. TCRdb cleaned the public reads at Q25 with fastp, built clones with MiXCR and kept in-frame beta chains. A single entry per CDR3 protein holds the most common genes and DNA from its merged rows. Counted in this sample were 6,500 or so distinct CDR3 sequences; around 10% of them appeared once. The ten top clones hold 20% to 25% of the sample. In the paper's terms, the treatment or condition label means: allogeneic hematopoietic cell transplantation with graft depleted of TCRalphabeta T cells and CD19 B cells.

The sequencing here drew on PBMCs, mostly from graft donor cells, taken 180 days after TCRalphabeta/CD19-depleted stem cell transplant. The receptors derive from a child under two years old who had a stem cell transplant for acute myeloid leukemia, so the T cells may come from the graft donor.

This clonotype was found many times. The J gene is TRBJ2-2, the V gene TRBV24-1; D gene ambiguous. The CDR3 is 14 amino acids. The V gene lost 0 bases and the J gene lost 1 base, with 2 bases spanning the gap. Germline V gene data show CDR1 as KGHDR and CDR2 as SFDVKD. The chain's CDR3 is CATSDLGNTGELFF. The CDR3, as DNA: TGTGCCACCAGTGATTTGGGGAACACCGGGGAGCTGTTTTTT.

This clonotype is classed as medium-sized. The chain joins TRBV29-1 to TRBJ2-1; the match to TRBD1 covers 10 bases. There are 17 residues in the CDR3. The germline gives CDR1 SQVTM, CDR2 ANQGSEA. V shed 6 bases, J shed 6 bases, and the junction held 17 bases outside the gene matches. The chain's CDR3 is CSVGLHPGTGVANEQFF. Here the CDR3 DNA reads TGCAGCGTGGGCCTACACCCCGGGACAGGGGTTGCCAATGAGCAGTTCTTC.

This clonotype is medium-sized (0.01 to 0.1%). The V and J genes are TRBV7-9 and TRBJ2-1, with TRBD2 matching over 7 bases. Germline CDR1 is SEHNR and CDR2 is FQNEAQ (reference sequence). The length of the CDR3 is 15 residues. V shed 5 bases and J 5 bases; nucleotides not matched to a gene: 9. As DNA, the CDR3 is TGTGCCAGCAGCCTTGGACTAGTCTACAACAATGAGCAGTTCTTC. It encodes CASSLGLVYNNEQFF.

The sample holds many counts of this clonotype. This chain joins TRBV28 and TRBJ2-7, with 11 bases lining up with TRBD2. This CDR3 contains 16 residues. V was clipped by 6 bases and J by 4 bases; unmatched bases: 11. Germline CDR1 and CDR2: MDHEN and SYDVKM. The chain's CDR3 is CASRRTSGSDFYEQYF. The DNA for the CDR3 is TGTGCCAGCAGAAGAACTAGCGGGAGTGATTTTTACGAGCAGTACTTC.

This clonotype is classed as medium-sized. The chain recombines TRBV24-1 with TRBJ2-6, with 8 bases aligning to TRBD1. The CDR3 is 16 residues long. Unmatched junction bases numbered 2, after V lost 4 bases and J lost 1 base. Per germline, CDR1 KGHDR and CDR2 SFDVKD. CDR3 sequence (DNA): TGTGCCACCAGTGACCGGACAGGGTCTGGGGCCAACGTCCTGACTTTC. This encodes CATSDRTGSGANVLTF.

About this clonotype itself: This may come from a read error, since a much larger clone is one base off. V and J are TRBV6-1 and TRBJ2-4; D is undetermined. Germline assignment: CDR1 MNHNS and CDR2 SASEGT. CDR3 length equals 12 residues. CDR3 nucleotide sequence: TGTACCAGCAGTGAAATCCCAAACATTCAGTACTTC. This translates into CTSSEIPNIQYF.

This clonotype occurred many times. This sequence joins TRBV18 and TRBJ2-1, with 8 bases identical to TRBD1. The length of the CDR3 is 15 residues. The V gene end was trimmed by 6 bases and the J gene end by 1 base; junction bases not matched to a gene: 5. In germline, CDR1 is KGHSH, CDR2 LQKENI. The CDR3 DNA sequence: TGTGCCAGCTCGTCCGGGACAGGTTCCTACAATGAGCAGTTCTTC. Protein sequence: CASSSGTGSYNEQFF.

At least ten counts were recorded for this clonotype. The chain joins TRBV11-2 to TRBJ2-4, with D perhaps TRBD1 or TRBD2 (5 bases each). Trimming took 3 bases from V and 7 from J, leaving 13 bases between them. The germline gives CDR1 SGHAT, CDR2 FQNNGV. The CDR3 is 14 residues long. The CDR3 nucleotides read TGTGCCAGCAGCTTTATGGGGGTCTGGAACATTCAGTACTTC. It specifies CASSFMGVWNIQYF. Drawing the rest from reference TRBV11-2 and TRBJ2-4, the complete variable domain is EAGVAQSPRYKIIEKRQSVAFWCNPISGHATLYWYQQILGQGPKLLIQFQNNGVVDDSQLPKDRFSAERLKGVDSTLKIQPAKLEDSAVYLCASSFMGVWNIQYFGAGTRLSVL.

This clonotype has at least ten counts. V gene TRBV7-9 combines with J gene TRBJ1-1; 7 nucleotides line up with TRBD1. Germline V gives CDR1 SEHNR, CDR2 FQNEAQ (reference sequence). The J segment lost 3 bases and the V segment lost 2 bases, leaving 3 bases of the junction unmatched. The CDR3 contains 14 residues. CDR3 sequence reads: CASSLTGADTEAFF. The CDR3, as DNA: TGTGCCAGCAGCTTAACAGGGGCGGACACTGAAGCTTTCTTT.

About this clonotype: The junction departs from germline at one end; a sequencing error may be responsible. The genes are TRBV10-3 and TRBJ2-7; D is possibly TRBD2 (6 bases). CDR3 length equals 15 residues. Germline V gene sequence: CDR1 ENHRY, CDR2 SYGVKD. In nucleotides, the CDR3 is TGTGCCATCAGTGAGTCGATTCGGGACTGCTACGAGCCGTACTTC. Translation: CAISESIRDCYEPYF.

By sample share, this clonotype is medium-sized. The CDR3 bases are TGTGCCAGCAGCTTAAAGGGTCTAGCGGGCACGAACACCGGGGAGCTGTTTTTT. This encodes CASSLKGLAGTNTGELFF. V usage is TRBV7-3 and J usage is TRBJ2-2, with 8 bases matching TRBD2. Germline values: CDR1 SGHTA, CDR2 FQGTGA. The length of the CDR3 is 18 residues. J was trimmed by 0 bases and V by 1 base; bases with no gene match: 7.

This clonotype has ten or more counts. The V call is TRBV5-1, the J call TRBJ1-4, with TRBD1 matching 10 bases. There are 16 residues in the CDR3. V shed 4 bases, J shed 8 bases, and the junction held 11 bases outside the gene matches. The V gene's germline CDR1 is SGHRS and CDR2 YFSETQ. CDR3 in DNA: TGCGCCAGCAGCCAGACAGGGGGCGCGATTGACGAAAAACTGTTTTTT. This codes for CASSQTGGAIDEKLFF.

The table lists this clonotype with many counts. In DNA, the CDR3 is TGTGCCAGCAGCCAATTTTATAGGACTAGCGGGGATAATGAGCAGTTCTTC. Its translation: CASSQFYRTSGDNEQFF. V usage is TRBV14 and J usage is TRBJ2-1; 12 bases agree with TRBD2. The germline V gene has CDR1 SGHDN and CDR2 FVKESK. Trimming cost V 2 bases and J 7 bases; bases outside gene matches: 9. The CDR3 length is 17 residues.

This clonotype was observed many times. The chain employs TRBV7-6 and TRBJ2-1; the D is unclear. V lost 1 base and J lost 1, with 17 bases in between. CDR3 length: 18 residues. Germline V gene sequence: CDR1 SGHVS, CDR2 FNYEAQ. This chain's CDR3 is CASSLGLDDGWSYNEQFF. CDR3 DNA sequence: TGTGCCAGCAGCTTAGGTTTGGACGACGGTTGGTCCTACAATGAGCAGTTCTTC.

Judged by abundance, this clonotype is medium-sized. Here the CDR3 DNA reads TGCAGTGCCCGACGGGGGGAAGGCTCCTATAATTCACCCCTCCACTTT. Translation gives CSARRGEGSYNSPLHF. The rearrangement uses TRBV20-1 and TRBJ1-6; the D gene is possibly TRBD1 (5 bases). This CDR3 has 16 residues. CDR1 and CDR2 (germline): DFQATT, SNEGSKA (reference sequence). V was cut by 6 bases and J by 0 bases, with 15 bases left in between.

This clonotype has ten or more counts. The chain is built from TRBV28 and TRBJ2-5, with 8 bases matching TRBD1. The trim removed 3 bases at V and 5 bases at J, leaving 5 bases unmatched. Germline V gives CDR1 MDHEN, CDR2 SYDVKM. The CDR3 spans 14 residues. The CDR3: CASSFGQGGETQYF. The CDR3 DNA is TGTGCCAGCAGTTTCGGACAGGGCGGGGAGACCCAGTACTTC.

This clonotype was detected ten times or more. V is TRBV20-1 and J is TRBJ1-1; 9 nucleotides line up with TRBD1. The CDR3 is 16 residues long. Germline values: CDR1 DFQATT, CDR2 SNEGSKA (reference sequence). V lost 1 base to trimming and J lost 0 bases; unmatched junction nucleotides: 6. CDR3 loop: CSARVPGTGMNTEAFF. In DNA form, the CDR3 reads TGCAGTGCTAGAGTTCCAGGGACAGGGATGAACACTGAAGCTTTCTTT.

The table lists this clonotype with many counts. V and J are TRBV11-3 and TRBJ2-1; 11 bases line up with TRBD2. This CDR3 has 14 amino acids. Germline CDR1 and CDR2: SGHNT and YENEEA. V trimming: 9 bases; J trimming: 0 bases; junction bases outside the gene matches: 1. The chain's CDR3 is CASSGRGSYNEQFF. The CDR3 DNA reads as TGTGCCAGTAGCGGGAGGGGCTCCTACAATGAGCAGTTCTTC.

At least ten counts were recorded for this clonotype. The V gene is TRBV7-9, the J gene TRBJ1-1, with D perhaps matching TRBD1 (6 bases). This CDR3 spans 13 amino acids. CDR1 is SEHNR, CDR2 FQNEAQ, per germline (reference sequence). V lost 6 bases and J 1 base, leaving 9 bases between the germline ends. The CDR3 sequence: CASSIQGNTEAFF. In nucleotides, the CDR3 is TGTGCCAGCAGTATACAGGGGAACACTGAAGCTTTCTTT.

This chain connects TRBV4-2 to TRBJ2-3; no clear D gene. CDR3 length: 13 residues. V was trimmed by 4 bases and J by 4 bases, leaving 9 bases between them. Germline CDR1 and CDR2: LGHNA and YNFKEQ. CDR3 protein: CASSPGPPDTQYF. The CDR3 DNA reads TGTGCCAGCAGCCCCGGCCCCCCAGATACGCAGTATTTT.

This clonotype was counted many times. The genes are TRBV7-2 and TRBJ2-7; D perhaps matches TRBD2 (6 bases). From germline, CDR1 is SGHTA and CDR2 FQGNSA. The V end was cut by 4 bases, the J end by 4 bases, with 14 bases between. The CDR3 loop spans 14 amino acids. The CDR3: CASSSRQGRYEQYF. DNA of the CDR3: TGTGCCAGCAGCTCCCGACAAGGGAGGTACGAGCAGTACTTC.

This chain uses TRBV10-1 with TRBJ2-2; D gene uncertain. Trimming cost V 2 bases and J 0 bases, with 10 bases left between them. Germline CDR1 WNHNN, CDR2 SYGVQD (reference sequence). CDR3 length: 16 residues. The CDR3 DNA is TGCGCCAGCAGTGAGGCTGCCTCCACGAACACCGGGGAGCTGTTTTTT. Translated: CASSEAASTNTGELFF.

This clonotype occurred many times. The rearrangement links TRBV3-1 to TRBJ2-7; possible D gene TRBD2, 5 bases. This CDR3 comprises 13 residues. CDR1 is LGHDT and CDR2 is YNNKEL in the germline V gene (reference sequence). Trimming took 4 bases from V and 6 from J, leaving 13 bases between them. CDR3 residues: CASSRRGEVEQYF. CDR3 sequence (DNA): TGTGCCAGCAGCCGCCGGGGAGAGGTCGAGCAGTACTTC.

This clonotype occurred many times. The rearrangement joins TRBV28 to TRBJ2-1, with 11 bases identical to TRBD1. With 6 bases clipped from V and 8 bases from J, the junction kept 12 bases outside the gene matches. CDR1 and CDR2 from the germline V gene are MDHEN and SYDVKM. The CDR3 covers 16 residues. CDR3 coding DNA: TGTGCCAGCAGACCCAACGGACAGGGGGCGAGGGATGAGCAGTTCTTC. Residues: CASRPNGQGARDEQFF.